This T cell receptor beta chain was profiled in a study of control samples from healthy donors and cancer patients. Sequenced by immunoSEQ multiplex PCR; TCRdb stores in-frame clones only, minus some. The sample shows about 77,000 clones, around 92% of them seen only once. CDR3 length: 17 residues. The V and J ends lost 5 bases and 0 bases, in that order; junction bases with no gene match: 8. Germline loops: CDR1 WSHSY, CDR2 SAAADI. The chain uses TRBV10-2 and TRBJ2-3; 10 nucleotides line up with TRBD2. Sequences were obtained from blood. This receptor was identified in a woman aged 60-75 years in good health. The CDR3 sequence: CASSPGLAASSTDTQYF. The CDR3 nucleotides are TGCGCCAGCAGTCCCGGACTAGCGGCTTCTAGCACAGATACGCAGTATTTT.